Included here is one T cell receptor (beta chain) sequence, with context. Its target is unknown. This sample was included in a study of shared clonotypes between healthy human individuals. The overall study: Plates per donor: three CD4 naive, three CD4 memory, two CD8 naive, one CD8 memory. Notes on the study in general: Clonotypes shared by all four donors outscored non-shared clonotypes in generation probability. Limited genetic and exposure-history diversity came from having few donors.

Germline CDR1 and CDR2: GTSNPN and SVGIG (reference sequence). V dropped 8 bases and J dropped 2 bases, with 18 bases sitting between them. The CDR3 contains 14 residues. Some clones are missing from TCRdb's copy, which holds only in-frame ones; the method was immunoSEQ multiplex PCR. The table has roughly 2.6 million clones, around 90% seen once. The study separated CD4+ cells into CD45RA+ naive and CD45RA-negative memory subsets. The sequenced material came from naive CD4+ T cells sorted from blood. Subset: CD45RA+ positively selected. This sequence was found in a man aged 18 to 30 in good health. This chain uses TRBV30 with TRBJ1-2; a weak D match, TRBD1 (6 bases). CDR3 loop: CAITGQRGNYGYTF. The CDR3 bases are TGTGCCATCACGGGACAACGAGGGAACTATGGCTACACCTTC. The full variable domain, in which reference TRBV30 and TRBJ1-2 provide the parts outside the CDR3, is SQTIHQWPATLVQPVGSPLSLECTVEGTSNPNLYWYRQAAGRGLQLLFYSVGIGQISSEVPQNLSASRPQDRQFILSSKKLLLSDSGFYLCAITGQRGNYGYTFGSGTRLTVV.